The rows below give T cell receptor beta chains drawn from one sample of a study of T cell responses to AZD1222 COVID-19 vaccine. Generated by immunoSEQ multiplex PCR, the TCRdb table keeps only in-frame clones and is missing some. The sample shows 110,000 to 150,000 clones, around 93% of them seen only once. The input for sequencing was peripheral blood, taken on day 0 of AZD1222 vaccination. These receptors were obtained from an adult in good health. Both conserved end residues are trimmed from each CDR3. Size is omitted from some rows. Given values are once, few, many or a class for expanded clones.

>once|TRBJ1-6|TRBV28
ASRTTGVGRSPLH
>.|TRBJ1-6|TRBV30
AWSFRGNLVDSPLH
>.|TRBJ2-3|TRBV6-4
ASSPGQGSTDTQY
>once|TRBJ2-3|TRBV6-5
ASTSTWDTQY
>.|TRBJ2-7|TRBV4-2
ASSQGTGGTFYEQY
>.|TRBJ1-2|TRBV5-5
ASSGDSSNYGYT
>.|TRBJ2-6|TRBV7-3
ASTTATGLYSGANVLT
>.|TRBJ1-2|TRBV12-3/TRBV12-4
ASSSFNYGYT
>.|TRBJ2-7|TRBV28
ASSLLAGGGTYEQY
>.|TRBJ2-1|TRBV11-2
ASSLAQGAHEQF
>.|TRBJ1-5|TRBV19
ASSKFYGQNPGNQPQH
>.|TRBJ2-5|TRBV19
ASGPGQRKETQY
>.|TRBJ1-2|TRBV4-3
ASSRNPNYGYT
>few|TRBJ1-4|TRBV28
ATRLRRENEKLF
>.|TRBJ2-5|TRBV18
ASSPRTGGSGETQY
>.|TRBJ1-2|TRBV19
ASSINLNYGYT
>once|TRBJ1-2|TRBV28
ASSFRDRPNYGYT
>.|TRBJ1-1|TRBV9
ASSGTTGGAEAF
>.|TRBJ1-2|TRBV9
ASSAEGGLGGYT
>.|TRBJ1-1|TRBV4-2
ASSQDLPSRNTEAF
>.|TRBJ2-5|TRBV5-6
ASSLNQETQY
>few|TRBJ1-6|TRBV6-5
ASSQGDSPLH